This TCR beta chain emerged from a study of T cell repertoires in cytomegalovirus infection. Study at large: Through public TCR beta signatures, both CMV infection and matching HLA type were indicated. Overall study findings and caveats: The ex vivo response was dominated by HLA-C-restricted CMV-specific TCR beta clonotypes. Using cumulative public TCR beta family frequency, the authors identified those who carried CMV together with the relevant HLA.

The ends were cut back, 1 base at V and 6 bases at J, with 8 bases in the middle. This CDR3 spans 13 amino acids. Germline lookup yields CDR1 SGHVS and CDR2 FQNEAQ. A single record per CDR3 protein comes from TCRdb applying MiXCR to the reads. The table lists 600,000 to 800,000 distinct CDR3 sequences, 24% of them singletons. Ten or more counts support this clonotype. The antigen is undetermined. The sample taken for sequencing was CD8+ T cells from PBMCs. The TCR originated in a human donor in good health (CMV status not recorded). Some clones in this sample may be carry-over from other donors' samples. The chain joins TRBV7-8 to TRBJ2-3, with D unclear. CDR3 residues: CASSLVKFDTQYF. The CDR3 DNA reads as TGTGCCAGCAGCTTAGTAAAATTCGATACGCAGTATTTT. The variable domain in full, completed from reference TRBV7-8 and TRBJ2-3, reads GAGVSQSPRYKVAKRGQDVALRCDPISGHVSLFWYQQALGQGPEFLTYFQNEAQLDKSGLPSDRFFAERPEGSVSTLKIQRTQQEDSAVYLCASSLVKFDTQYFGPGTRLTVL.